This T cell receptor beta chain was retrieved from a study of early T cells in non-severe SARS-CoV-2 infection. In the study overall: The sequenced material was bulk RNA from unsorted whole blood, and its chains were unpaired.

V gave up 1 base and J gave up 4 bases; unmatched junction bases: 8. Germline V gives CDR1 LGHNA, CDR2 YNFKEQ. This CDR3 comprises 16 residues. General study points: Private and CD4 specificities were missed by VDJdb matching, which favored anti-spike CD8 responses.

This clonotype was seen repeatedly, ten times or more. Its antigen is undetermined. Researchers tagged individual cDNA molecules with unique molecular identifiers. TCRdb re-analysed the 5' RACE reads in MiXCR, keeping a single row per CDR3 protein. Altogether tens of thousands of distinct CDR3 sequences are present, 5.3% being singletons, with the ten largest covering roughly 27%. The receptor comes from an adult who was a healthcare worker with PCR-confirmed SARS-CoV-2 infection or an uninfected control (not recorded which). Material: whole blood. The J gene is TRBJ2-3, the V gene TRBV4-2; TRBD2 aligns across 7 bases. CDR3 protein: CASSQGRDRGADTQYF. The CDR3 DNA sequence: TGTGCCAGCAGCCAAGGCAGGGACCGGGGGGCAGATACGCAGTATTTT.